These T cell receptor beta chains were read from a single sample in a study of OX40 agonist ivuxolimab in advanced cancers. Method: immunoSEQ multiplex PCR; TCRdb's copy keeps in-frame clones and lacks some. The sample has 83,000 or so clones; 65% to 90% are singletons. Here the sequenced sample was CD4+ or CD8+ T cells sorted from blood, taken in a trial of the OX40 agonist ivuxolimab. The receptors originated from an adult with an advanced solid tumor such as melanoma, head and neck, liver or kidney cancer. Both conserved end residues are part of each CDR3. The D gene is left open where the match is weak. The size entry is marked missing in some rows and otherwise reads once, few, many or a size class.

d_gene	v_gene	abundance	j_gene	CDR3aa	CDR3nt
TRBD1	TRBV7-9	.	TRBJ2-3	CASSRGWDRATDTQYF	TGTGCCAGCAGCCGAGGTTGGGACAGAGCCACAGATACGCAGTATTTT
TRBD1	TRBV5-4	.	TRBJ1-2	CASTVTGVLGGYTF	TGTGCCAGCACCGTTACAGGGGTTCTTGGGGGCTACACCTTC
TRBD2	TRBV5-1	.	TRBJ2-1	CASRTGTSGRGQFF	TGCGCCAGCAGAACCGGGACTAGCGGGAGGGGACAGTTCTTC
.	TRBV6-5	.	TRBJ1-1	CASSYGDPGTEAFF	TGTGCCAGCAGTTACGGGGATCCCGGCACTGAAGCTTTCTTT
.	TRBV5-5	.	TRBJ2-7	CASSLIAGSGEQYF	TGTGCCAGCAGCTTAATTGCAGGGTCGGGCGAGCAGTACTTC
TRBD1	TRBV6-6	.	TRBJ1-2	CASSRTDRGNYGYTF	TGTGCCAGCAGCCGAACGGACAGGGGAAACTATGGCTACACCTTC
TRBD2	TRBV29-1	.	TRBJ2-5	CSVERGGRVETQYF	TGCAGCGTTGAACGGGGGGGCAGGGTTGAGACCCAGTACTTC
.	TRBV7-2	.	TRBJ1-1	CASSLDNTEAFF	TGTGCCAGCAGCTTAGATAACACTGAAGCTTTCTTT
TRBD1	TRBV4-2	.	TRBJ1-4	CASSQSGTENEKLFF	TGTGCCAGCAGCCAGTCCGGGACAGAAAATGAAAAACTGTTTTTT
.	TRBV4-2	.	TRBJ2-7	CASSRAGFSYEQYF	TGTGCCAGCAGCCGGGCGGGATTCTCCTACGAGCAGTACTTC
.	TRBV6-1	.	TRBJ2-7	CASSEAASNGGRYYEQYF	TGTGCCAGCAGTGAAGCGGCCTCTAACGGGGGGCGTTACTACGAGCAGTACTTC
TRBD1	TRBV7-3	.	TRBJ2-2	CASSRAGTGNTGELFF	TGTGCCAGCAGCCGCGCCGGGACAGGGAACACCGGGGAGCTGTTTTTT
.	TRBV18	few	TRBJ2-3	CASSRQLKSSTDTQYF	TGTGCCAGCTCCCGACAGCTAAAGTCTAGCACAGATACGCAGTATTTT
.	TRBV18	.	TRBJ2-5	CASSRARGDQETQYF	TGTGCCAGCTCCCGAGCGAGAGGGGACCAAGAGACCCAGTACTTC
.	TRBV7-8	once	TRBJ2-3	CASSTRGGVGTDTQYF	TGTGCCAGCAGCACCCGAGGAGGCGTTGGCACAGATACGCAGTATTTT
.	TRBV28	.	TRBJ1-2	CASSSSGTVEAGYTF	TGTGCCAGCAGTTCCTCCGGGACGGTCGAAGCGGGCTACACCTTC
.	TRBV19	.	TRBJ1-5	CASSSRVDQPQHF	TGTGCCAGTAGTAGCAGGGTGGATCAGCCCCAGCATTTT
.	TRBV28	once	TRBJ1-1	CASSLPGVNTEAFF	TGTGCCAGCAGTTTGCCAGGGGTGAACACTGAAGCTTTCTTT
TRBD1	TRBV19	.	TRBJ1-1	CASSSVPGQGAGTEAFF	TGTGCCAGTAGTAGCGTCCCGGGACAGGGAGCCGGCACTGAAGCTTTCTTT
TRBD1	TRBV5-4	.	TRBJ2-7	CASSLKGANEQYF	TGTGCCAGCAGCTTGAAGGGGGCTAACGAGCAGTACTTC
TRBD2	TRBV5-4	.	TRBJ2-2	CASSLARGDGGGELFF	TGTGCCAGCAGCTTGGCCCGGGGGGATGGGGGCGGGGAGCTGTTTTTT
.	TRBV6-1	large	TRBJ2-2	CASTYSSAGELFF	TGTGCCAGCACGTACAGCTCGGCGGGGGAGCTGTTTTTT
.	TRBV11-2	.	TRBJ2-3	CASSLGLGSTDTQYF	TGTGCCAGCAGCTTAGGATTAGGGAGCACAGATACGCAGTATTTT
.	TRBV6-6	few	TRBJ2-2	CASRLTGELFF	TGTGCCAGCCGCTTGACCGGGGAGCTGTTTTTT
.	TRBV5-1	.	TRBJ1-1	CASSTRGGTEAFF	TGCGCCAGCAGCACCCGTGGGGGCACTGAAGCTTTCTTT
.	TRBV7-9	.	TRBJ1-1	CASSLTNTEAFF	TGTGCCAGCAGCTTGACGAACACTGAAGCTTTCTTT
.	TRBV5-1	.	TRBJ2-3	CASSLAPNTDTQYF	TGCGCCAGCAGCTTGGCGCCGAACACAGATACGCAGTATTTT
TRBD1	TRBV5-1	few	TRBJ2-7	CASSTLGQGAYEQYF	TGCGCCAGCAGCACCTTGGGACAGGGGGCCTACGAGCAGTACTTC
.	TRBV7-9	.	TRBJ2-2	CASSLVGGSTGELFF	TGTGCCAGCAGCTTAGTGGGGGGCAGCACCGGGGAGCTGTTTTTT
.	TRBV4-3	.	TRBJ2-5	CASSQDPYGGVETQYF	TGCGCCAGCAGCCAAGATCCGTATGGGGGCGTGGAGACCCAGTACTTC
TRBD1	TRBV19	.	TRBJ2-7	CASTAGQGLYEQYF	TGTGCCAGTACCGCAGGACAGGGGCTCTACGAGCAGTACTTC
.	TRBV11-1	.	TRBJ1-6	CASSSRDTFWGPLHF	TGTGCCAGCAGCTCCCGGGACACTTTTTGGGGACCCCTCCACTTT
TRBD2	TRBV2	once	TRBJ2-3	CASRPGGAGTDTQYF	TGTGCCAGCAGACCCGGGGGGGCCGGGACAGATACGCAGTATTTT
TRBD1	TRBV11-3	.	TRBJ2-1	CASSLRDRDNEQFF	TGTGCCAGCAGCCTCCGGGACAGGGACAATGAGCAGTTCTTC
.	TRBV5-1	.	TRBJ1-6	CASSLNNSPLHF	TGCGCCAGCAGCTTGAATAATTCACCCCTCCACTTT
TRBD2	TRBV6-5	.	TRBJ2-3	CASSRPGLAADTQYF	TGTGCCAGCAGCCGTCCGGGACTAGCTGCGGATACGCAGTATTTT
.	TRBV11-2	.	TRBJ2-3	CASSPGSLSTDTQYF	TGTGCCAGCAGTCCGGGGAGTCTCAGCACAGATACGCAGTATTTT
.	TRBV7-6	.	TRBJ2-7	CASSLRYEQYF	TGTGCCAGCAGCTTAAGGTACGAGCAGTACTTC
.	TRBV5-6	.	TRBJ2-1	CASSSELSSYNEQFF	TGTGCCAGCAGCTCGGAACTGAGCTCCTACAATGAGCAGTTCTTC
TRBD1	TRBV5-4	once	TRBJ1-4	CASSLVGGSNEKLFF	TGTGCCAGCAGCTTGGTAGGGGGCTCCAATGAAAAACTGTTTTTT
TRBD1	TRBV30	once	TRBJ1-6	CAWSLGQVYNSPLHF	TGTGCCTGGAGTTTGGGACAGGTCTATAATTCACCCCTCCACTTT
.	TRBV9	.	TRBJ2-3	CASSVGPGTDTQYF	TGTGCCAGCAGCGTAGGGCCGGGAACAGATACGCAGTATTTT
TRBD1	TRBV30	.	TRBJ1-4	CAWSVQTGGREKLFF	TGTGCCTGGAGTGTTCAGACAGGGGGCCGAGAAAAACTGTTTTTT
.	TRBV7-9	.	TRBJ2-5	CASNRGAEETQYF	TGTGCCAGCAACCGGGGGGCGGAGGAGACCCAGTACTTC
.	TRBV28	.	TRBJ2-6	CASSTPGSGANVLTF	TGTGCCAGCAGTACCCCGGGGTCTGGGGCCAACGTCCTGACTTTC
.	TRBV7-9	.	TRBJ2-7	CASSLATSEQYF	TGTGCCAGCAGCTTAGCTACGAGCGAGCAGTACTTC
.	TRBV7-8	few	TRBJ2-5	CASSFTRSRGETQYF	TGTGCCAGCAGCTTCACTCGGTCCCGCGGGGAGACCCAGTACTTC
.	TRBV19	.	TRBJ1-1	CASSIRGLFTEAFF	TGTGCCAGTAGTATAAGGGGGTTGTTCACTGAAGCTTTCTTT
.	TRBV7-2	.	TRBJ1-2	CASSLGGIGYTF	TGTGCCAGCAGTTTGGGGGGGATTGGCTACACCTTC
.	TRBV5-5	.	TRBJ2-1	CASSSREQGTYNEQFF	TGTGCCAGCAGCTCCCGCGAACAGGGAACCTACAATGAGCAGTTCTTC
.	TRBV18	.	TRBJ1-4	CASSLDAATNEKLFF	TGTGCCAGCTCATTGGACGCTGCAACTAATGAAAAACTGTTTTTT
TRBD2	TRBV6-5	.	TRBJ2-1	CASSFRAGGSYNEQFF	TGTGCCAGCAGTTTCCGAGCGGGAGGCTCCTACAATGAGCAGTTCTTC
TRBD1	TRBV9	.	TRBJ1-1	CASSGGSGRQGAIRGNTEAFF	TGTGCCAGCAGCGGAGGTTCGGGCCGGCAGGGGGCAATAAGAGGGAACACTGAAGCTTTCTTT
.	TRBV6-6	.	TRBJ1-3	CASSYSTGSGNTIYF	TGTGCCAGCAGTTACTCAACCGGGTCGGGAAACACCATATATTTT
.	TRBV10-3	.	TRBJ2-1	CAISESAGYNEQFF	TGTGCCATCAGTGAGTCAGCAGGCTACAATGAGCAGTTCTTC
TRBD2	TRBV28	.	TRBJ2-7	CASSISGSRVGEQYF	TGTGCCAGCAGTATTAGCGGGAGTCGGGTCGGCGAGCAGTACTTC
.	TRBV6-1	.	TRBJ2-1	CASTSQGSYNEQFF	TGTGCCAGCACCAGTCAGGGCTCCTACAATGAGCAGTTCTTC